The clone carrying this TCR beta chain was seen repeatedly, ten times or more. This specimen belongs to a study of T cells in Graves' hyperthyroidism and ophthalmopathy. The CDR3 totals 17 residues. Germline CDR1 reads SGHRS; CDR2 reads YFSETQ. V was pared by 4 bases and J by 3 bases, with 7 bases of the junction left unmatched. The TCR beta CDR3 regions underwent amplification using RNA transcripts as the source. Using the HTBI primer set, a first-round RT-PCR was run on the TCR CDR3. In TCRdb, the multiplex PCR reads were re-called with MiXCR into one record per CDR3 protein. The sample holds 250,000 or so distinct CDR3 sequences, 13% to 15% seen once.

This receptor was identified in a woman in her forties or fifties with Graves' hyperthyroidism that later progressed to Graves' ophthalmopathy. V is TRBV5-1 and J is TRBJ2-3; 14 bases align to TRBD2. The source material was blood. Written as DNA, the CDR3 is TGCGCCAGCAGCATCGGGACTAGCGGGAGTTCGACAGATACGCAGTATTTT. Protein product: CASSIGTSGSSTDTQYF.